Below, 32 T cell receptor beta chains from the same sample are listed, as sequenced in a study of T-cell memory formation after mild COVID-19. TCRdb recomputed calls from the 5' RACE reads with MiXCR, one row per CDR3 protein. The sample carries under 700,000 distinct CDR3 sequences, 20% recorded once. The specimen was PBMCs or a T cell subset sorted from them (not recorded which). Every receptor here comes from an adult woman who had mild COVID-19 (a few samples of this study predate the infection). Cell type and time point are not known.

In this sample, this clonotype turned up a few times. As DNA, the CDR3 is TGTGCCATCGCGGGACTACCCTCCCGGGAGCAGTACTTC. Encoded protein: CAIAGLPSREQYF. The rearrangement joins TRBV10-3 to TRBJ2-7; 7 bases fit TRBD2. Unmatched junction bases numbered 11, after V lost 8 bases and J lost 7 bases. CDR3 size: 13 residues. Germline-derived CDR1 and CDR2 are ENHRY and SYGVKD.

This clonotype has more than one count but fewer than ten. V gene TRBV5-1 combines with J gene TRBJ2-5; 12 bases align to TRBD2. Germline CDR1 reads SGHRS; CDR2 reads YFSETQ. This CDR3 comprises 18 residues. J was trimmed by 1 base and V by 0 bases; bases with no gene match: 7. In DNA form, the CDR3 reads TGCGCCAGCAGCTTGGGACTAGCGGGAGTGTTTGGCCAAGAGACCCAGTACTTC. Its protein product is CASSLGLAGVFGQETQYF.

The J gene is TRBJ1-1, the V gene TRBV5-1; 8 bases align to TRBD1. CDR3 length: 16 residues. J lost 3 bases, V lost 3 bases, and 10 bases had no gene match. Germline values: CDR1 SGHRS, CDR2 YFSETQ. CDR3 DNA sequence: TGCGCCAGCAGCTCCTGGGCAGGGGGCGGCGACACTGAAGCTTTCTTT. Translation: CASSSWAGGGDTEAFF.

Regarding this clonotype: A much more abundant neighbour one base away suggests this may be a read error. This chain links TRBV12-3 or TRBV12-4 with TRBJ2-2, with 12 bases matching TRBD2. The J segment lost 5 bases and the V segment lost 4 bases, leaving 8 bases of the junction unmatched. The CDR3 extends over 17 amino acids. CDR3 loop: CASSSRTSGMPTGELFF. In DNA, the CDR3 is TGTGCCAGCAGTTCCCGGACTAGCGGGATGCCAACCGGGGAGCTGTTTTTT.

This chain connects TRBV29-1 to TRBJ1-1, with 8 bases identical to TRBD1. CDR3 length: 15 residues. V trimming: 2 bases; J trimming: 2 bases; junction bases outside the gene matches: 7. In germline, CDR1 is SQVTM, CDR2 ANQGSEA. Here the CDR3 reads CSVERTGNYNTEAFF. DNA for the CDR3: TGCAGCGTTGAACGGACAGGGAATTATAACACTGAAGCTTTCTTT.

The chain recombines TRBV27 with TRBJ2-7; 8 nucleotides match TRBD2. CDR1 is MNHEY, CDR2 SMNVEV, per germline (reference sequence). This CDR3 contains 15 residues. V dropped 3 bases and J dropped 4; count of bases not matched to a gene: 8. The CDR3 sequence is CASSFGGGIAYEQYF. The CDR3 nucleotides read TGTGCCAGCAGTTTCGGGGGGGGCATCGCTTACGAGCAGTACTTC.

This chain joins TRBV20-1 and TRBJ2-7; TRBD2 matches at 8 bases. The J segment lost 0 bases and the V segment lost 5 bases, leaving 6 bases of the junction unmatched. The CDR3 runs 14 residues. Germline CDR1 reads DFQATT; CDR2 reads SNEGSKA (reference sequence). The CDR3 reads CSAGIAGSSYEQYF. The CDR3 bases are TGCAGTGCTGGGATAGCGGGGAGCTCCTACGAGCAGTACTTC.

The rearrangement uses TRBV20-1 and TRBJ2-7; 9 bases fit TRBD1. J lost 2 bases, V lost 6 bases, and 5 bases had no gene match. The CDR3 sequence is 13 residues long. The germline V gene encodes CDR1 DFQATT and CDR2 SNEGSKA (reference sequence). The CDR3 region has the DNA TGCAGTGCGAGACAGGGGGGGACCTACGAGCAGTACTTC. Its translation: CSARQGGTYEQYF.

This clonotype has more than one count but fewer than ten. The V gene is TRBV25-1, the J gene TRBJ1-1, with TRBD1 as a possible D gene (5 bases). Trimming removed 2 bases at V and 0 bases at J, with 10 bases between. The length of the CDR3 is 15 residues. Germline loops: CDR1 MGHDK, CDR2 SYGVNS. CDR3 amino acids: CASSEIRDLNTEAFF. The CDR3 bases are TGTGCCAGCAGTGAAATACGGGACCTGAACACTGAAGCTTTCTTT.

This clonotype has a count of ten or more. The V gene is TRBV2, the J gene TRBJ1-1; 7 nucleotides match TRBD1. There are 16 residues in the CDR3. The J segment lost 7 bases and the V segment lost 4 bases, leaving 15 bases of the junction unmatched. CDR1 is SNHLY, CDR2 FYNNEI, per germline. CDR3 residues: CASSAVTGSRVFEAFF. The CDR3 nucleotides are TGTGCCAGCAGTGCGGTGACAGGGTCGAGAGTGTTTGAAGCTTTCTTT.

The chain recombines TRBV5-1 with TRBJ2-2, with TRBD1 matching 11 bases. The CDR3 is made up of 14 amino acids. Trimming cost V 5 bases and J 6 bases; bases outside gene matches: 3. The germline gives CDR1 SGHRS, CDR2 YFSETQ. CDR3 residues: CASRTGQGAGELFF. As DNA, the CDR3 is TGCGCCAGCAGAACGGGACAGGGGGCCGGGGAGCTGTTTTTT.

V gene TRBV20-1 combines with J gene TRBJ2-2; 11 bases align to TRBD1. The germline CDR1 and CDR2 sequences are DFQATT and SNEGSKA (reference sequence). The CDR3 sequence is 14 residues long. Losses at the gene ends were 3 bases for V and 5 bases for J; bases not matched to a gene: 2. For the CDR3, the DNA is TGCAGTGCTAGTGGGGACAGGGGGACCGGGGAGCTGTTTTTT. This translates into CSASGDRGTGELFF.

The J gene is TRBJ2-4, the V gene TRBV20-1; 8 positions match TRBD2. The CDR3 consists of 13 residues. Trimming took 6 bases from V and 8 from J; bases not matched to a gene: 9. Germline-derived CDR1 and CDR2 are DFQATT and SNEGSKA (reference sequence). The CDR3 DNA sequence: TGCAGTGCCCTAGCGGGTGGGAGGGACATTCAGTACTTC. It is translated as CSALAGGRDIQYF.

This clonotype showed up just a few times. The rearrangement links TRBV7-9 to TRBJ1-2, with D possibly matching TRBD1 (6 bases). Trimming took off 5 bases at V and 13 bases at J, with 14 bases between the two ends. The CDR3 has 11 residues. Germline V lookup: CDR1 SEHNR, CDR2 FQNEAQ (reference sequence). CDR3 residues: CASSPGVLPTF. In nucleotides, the CDR3 is TGTGCCAGCAGCCCAGGGGTCTTGCCCACCTTC.

The sample holds a few counts of this clonotype. The gene calls are TRBV5-1 and TRBJ2-7, with D perhaps TRBD1 or TRBD2 (6 bases each). V lost 0 bases, J lost 5 bases, and 12 bases lay in between. Germline assignment: CDR1 SGHRS and CDR2 YFSETQ. CDR3 length: 14 amino acids. CDR3 sequence (DNA): TGCGCCAGCAGCTTGGGGCCGGGGGCCCACGAGCAGTACTTC. Translating gives CASSLGPGAHEQYF.

This sequence joins TRBV12-3 or TRBV12-4 and TRBJ1-3; D is undetermined. Trimming shortened V by 3 bases and J by 1 base, and 10 bases separated the two germline ends. The length of the CDR3 is 15 residues. The CDR3 is CASSFYGKSGNTIYF. The CDR3 nucleotides read TGTGCCAGCAGTTTTTATGGAAAATCTGGAAACACCATATATTTT.

This clonotype has just a few counts. V is TRBV14 and J is TRBJ1-1; 9 bases fit TRBD1. There are 14 residues in the CDR3. V lost 4 bases and J lost 5; bases outside the gene matches: 5. The germline V gene has CDR1 SGHDN and CDR2 FVKESK. The CDR3 loop reads CASSPTGGRTEAFF. As DNA, the CDR3 is TGTGCCAGCAGCCCAACAGGGGGCCGGACTGAAGCTTTCTTT.

This clonotype occurred a few times. The chain combines TRBV4-1 with TRBJ2-2; D is undetermined. Trimming left V 2 bases short and J 5 bases short, with 12 bases between. The CDR3 is 15 amino acids. Germline loops: CDR1 MGHRA, CDR2 YSYEKL. The CDR3 loop reads CASSQPLQVTGELFF. For the CDR3, the DNA is TGCGCCAGCAGCCAACCCCTTCAAGTAACCGGGGAGCTGTTTTTT.

The gene calls are TRBV5-4 and TRBJ2-7, with D perhaps TRBD1 (6 bases). This CDR3 region has 15 residues. The germline gives CDR1 SGHNT, CDR2 YYREEE (reference sequence). The V end was cut by 0 bases, the J end by 3 bases, with 13 bases between. CDR3 nucleotide sequence: TGTGCCAGCAGCTTGGAAAGCGGACAGAACTACGAGCAGTACTTC. It is translated as CASSLESGQNYEQYF.

This clonotype was detected a few times. The rearrangement joins TRBV7-2 to TRBJ2-3; unclear D gene. V was trimmed by 1 base and J by 0 bases, leaving 8 bases between them. The CDR3 covers 15 residues. Germline loops: CDR1 SGHTA, CDR2 FQGNSA. The CDR3 reads CASSLDGISTDTQYF. The CDR3 region has the DNA TGTGCCAGCAGCTTAGACGGTATTAGCACAGATACGCAGTATTTT.

The chain has TRBV5-1 and TRBJ1-4; the D is unclear. The ends were cut back, 4 bases at V and 7 bases at J, with 14 bases in the middle. The CDR3 extends over 14 amino acids. Germline values: CDR1 SGHRS, CDR2 YFSETQ. The chain's CDR3 is CASSITPVGEKLFF. Here the CDR3 DNA reads TGCGCCAGCAGCATTACTCCGGTGGGTGAAAAACTGTTTTTT.

The chain is built from TRBV25-1 and TRBJ2-1; D is possibly TRBD1 (6 bases). The CDR3 has 13 residues. From germline, CDR1 is MGHDK and CDR2 SYGVNS. V was shortened by 8 bases and J by 4 bases, with 12 bases between the two germline ends. The CDR3 DNA reads as TGTGCCAGCCTTTTGGACAGTTACAATGAGCAGTTCTTC. Encoded protein: CASLLDSYNEQFF.

This clonotype was found a few times. This chain connects TRBV2 to TRBJ2-1; 12 bases match TRBD2. Germline V gene lookup returns CDR1 SNHLY and CDR2 FYNNEI. The CDR3 contains 15 residues. V shed 6 bases and J 4 bases; nucleotides not matched to a gene: 4. The CDR3 loop is CASSKTSGRYNEQFF. The CDR3 DNA follows: TGTGCCAGCAGCAAGACTAGCGGGAGATACAATGAGCAGTTCTTC.

The chain recombines TRBV4-3 with TRBJ2-5; 9 nucleotides match TRBD2. Germline CDR1 and CDR2: LGHNA and YSLEER. The CDR3 has 15 residues. V lost 6 bases, J lost 5 bases, and 10 bases stayed unmatched. CDR3 sequence (DNA): TGCGCCAGCAGGAAGGAGGCGGGAGGGCCGGAGACCCAGTACTTC. Protein: CASRKEAGGPETQYF.

This clonotype was observed a handful of times. This chain links TRBV3-1 with TRBJ2-1; D might be TRBD2 (7 bases). The ends were cut back, 1 base at V and 6 bases at J, with 16 bases in the middle. The CDR3 consists of 16 residues. Germline V CDR1 and CDR2: LGHDT, YNNKEL (reference sequence). CDR3 DNA: TGTGCCAGCAGCCAAGGTTTTACGGGGGGCACCAATGAGCAGTTCTTC. Translation: CASSQGFTGGTNEQFF.

The chain joins TRBV20-1 to TRBJ2-1, with a possible D match to TRBD2 (6 bases). The germline V gene encodes CDR1 DFQATT and CDR2 SNEGSKA (reference sequence). The V end lost 6 bases, the J end lost 4 bases, and 16 bases lay between the germline ends. The CDR3 is made up of 14 amino acids. The CDR3: CSAPLAGFYNEQFF. CDR3 coding DNA: TGCAGTGCCCCCCTTGCGGGGTTTTACAATGAGCAGTTCTTC.

This clonotype was seen only a few times. This chain connects TRBV4-1 to TRBJ2-3; TRBD1 matches at 8 bases. J lost 4 bases, V lost 3 bases, and 6 bases had no gene match. The CDR3 loop spans 15 amino acids. CDR1 and CDR2 from the germline V gene are MGHRA and YSYEKL. The CDR3 DNA is TGCGCCAGCAGCCAGGTGCAGGGGGCGGCAGATACGCAGTATTTT. Protein product: CASSQVQGAADTQYF.

The sample holds a few counts of this clonotype. This chain connects TRBV11-3 to TRBJ2-1; D possibly matches TRBD1 or TRBD2 (5 bases each). This CDR3 has 14 residues. V lost 0 bases, J lost 10 bases, and 13 bases lay in between. Per germline, CDR1 SGHNT and CDR2 YENEEA. DNA of the CDR3: TGTGCCAGCAGCTTAGATTACCGGGACCCCGAGCAGTTCTTC. Translation: CASSLDYRDPEQFF.

The chain employs TRBV20-1 and TRBJ2-1; TRBD1 matches at 8 bases. V dropped 0 bases and J dropped 0; count of bases not matched to a gene: 4. Germline loops: CDR1 DFQATT, CDR2 SNEGSKA (reference sequence). This CDR3 comprises 16 residues. Here the CDR3 DNA reads TGCAGTGCTAGAGAAACAGGGGGTCCCTCCTACAATGAGCAGTTCTTC. Translating gives CSARETGGPSYNEQFF.

V and J are TRBV6-5 and TRBJ2-7, with 9 bases lining up with TRBD2. Looked up from germline, CDR1 is MNHEY and CDR2 is SVGAGI. CDR3 length: 12 amino acids. V was pared by 6 bases and J by 6 bases, with 3 bases of the junction left unmatched. CDR3 nucleotides: TGTGCCAGCAGCAGCGGGAGGACCGAGCAGTACTTC. It yields the protein CASSSGRTEQYF.

This clonotype was seen at least ten times. The chain recombines TRBV19 with TRBJ2-5, with D possibly matching TRBD2 (5 bases). Germline V gene data show CDR1 as LNHDA and CDR2 as SQIVND (reference sequence). V dropped 3 bases and J dropped 5 bases, with 13 bases sitting between them. The CDR3 runs 14 residues. DNA of the CDR3: TGTGCCAGTAGTATCAGCCTTCCGGGGGAGACCCAGTACTTC. Its translation: CASSISLPGETQYF.

This clonotype showed up just a few times. V usage is TRBV4-2 and J usage is TRBJ2-7; TRBD2 agrees at 11 bases. The CDR3 length is 17 residues. CDR1 and CDR2 from the germline V gene are LGHNA and YNFKEQ. Trimming took 0 bases from V and 4 from J; bases not matched to a gene: 8. CDR3 sequence reads: CASSQDFTSGRVYEQYF. In DNA form, the CDR3 reads TGTGCCAGCAGCCAAGATTTCACTAGCGGGAGAGTGTACGAGCAGTACTTC.